The entry below describes one T cell receptor beta chain. Its recognized antigen is unknown. The input lacks base qualities; no much larger clone sits a single base away. The data belong to a study of blood T cell repertoires in COVID-19 (dated by TCRdb to about 2020). For context, the study as a whole: The collaborator samples originated in the United States, Italy and Spain and spanned the acute and convalescent phases of COVID-19. The material from the prospective study consisted of cDNA or gDNA derived from T cells, B-cell-depleted T cells, or PBMCs. The dataset comprised deeply sampled blood TCRbeta repertoires from subjects exposed to, actively infected with, or recovered from COVID-19. The repertoires were made available in a free public database intended to serve as a resource for research on the immune response to SARS-CoV-2. The samples were drawn from the first 160 participants of the ongoing ImmuneRACE study and from 1,200 or so subjects provided by 6 global collaborators. A de-identified subject ID, COVID-19 status, age in years and sex were almost always included in the sample metadata. Where available, HLA class I and class II types were obtained from metadata supplied by the sample provider rather than from assay-based typing. What the research found in general, with its limitations: The quantity of clinical and demographic metadata differed by source and by participant and was supplied without curation.

The collaborating institutions used their own protocols to collect whole blood in K2EDTA tubes. For TCRbeta analysis, collaborator samples were shipped as frozen whole blood, as isolated PBMCs, or as DNA extracted from either sample type. Inclusive of the bounding cysteine and phenylalanine, the CDR3 is 15 residues long. Of the read, only the CDR3 DNA is kept; its 45 bases are in frame from base 1. According to the germline V gene, CDR1 reads SGHRS and CDR2 reads YFSETQ. Trimming takes 5 bases off V and 1 base off J; junction bases not matched to a gene: 8. TCRbeta CDR3 regions were amplified from genomic DNA by means of the immunoSEQ Assay, a bias-controlled multiplex PCR. Per the original workflow: The number of nucleated cells in each sample was estimated from the amplification of reference gene primers within the assay. Sequence reads were collapsed and filtered to measure the absolute abundance of every unique TCRbeta CDR3 rearrangement. Productive Simpson clonality was computed per sample as the square root of Simpson's diversity index over productive rearrangements. TCRdb carries this immuneACCESS record with in-frame sequences only. Its versions omit some clonotypes, under half of them owing to an unresolved V gene in the studies checked, with the rest unexplained. The V and J calls and the clone size are those of that table, but D and trimming were determined from the DNA. In all, the sample holds 150,000 to 200,000 clones, and approximately 90% of those were seen once. Clones ranked in the top ten supply approximately 5.5% of the sample.

The clonotype comes from a middle-aged man with active or convalescent COVID-19. The sample was peripheral blood. In this chain, TRBV5-1 is recombined with TRBJ2-7, and 8 junction bases match TRBD1. The DNA sequence is TGCGCCAGCAGAAGGGGACAGGAGAGTTCCTACGAGCAGTACTTC. Translated, it reads CASRRGQESSYEQYF. Outside the CDR3, residues come from the reference TRBV5-1 and TRBJ2-7 proteins, so the full variable domain is: KAGVTQTPRYLIKTRGQQVTLSCSPISGHRSVSWYQQTPGQGLQFLFEYFSETQRNKGNFPGRFSGRQFSNSRSEMNVSTLELGDSALYLCASRRGQESSYEQYFGPGTRLTVT.